The rows below give T cell receptor beta chains drawn from one sample of a study of blood T cell repertoires in COVID-19. TCRdb's copy holds only in-frame clones and misses some; the assay was immunoSEQ multiplex PCR. Of fewer than 70,000 clones detected, 70% to 90% appear once; the ten largest clones hold about 8%. The sequenced sample was peripheral blood. These receptors came from a woman aged 70-85 years with active COVID-19. Both conserved end residues are part of each CDR3. A D gene is named only where the DNA matches it firmly. A clone size is listed for some rows: how often the clone was seen (once, few, many), or a class if it is expanded.

D gene: TRBD2
clone size: once
V gene: TRBV25-1
J gene: TRBJ2-3
CDR3 protein: CASRTSGGTDTQYF
CDR3 DNA: TGTGCCAGCAGGACTAGCGGAGGCACAGATACGCAGTATTTT

D gene: .
clone size: .
V gene: TRBV3-1/TRBV3-2
J gene: TRBJ2-3
CDR3 protein: CASSQGLQTDTQYF
CDR3 DNA: TGTGCCAGCAGCCAGGGACTCCAGACAGATACGCAGTATTTT

D gene: TRBD1
clone size: .
V gene: TRBV5-1
J gene: TRBJ2-1
CDR3 protein: CASTPSRTGVHEQFF
CDR3 DNA: TGCGCCAGCACCCCATCCCGGACAGGGGTTCATGAGCAGTTCTTC

D gene: .
clone size: .
V gene: TRBV7-9
J gene: TRBJ2-7
CDR3 protein: CASRGGDSRPGEQYF
CDR3 DNA: TGTGCCAGCAGGGGCGGGGACTCCCGTCCAGGCGAGCAGTACTTC

D gene: TRBD1
clone size: few
V gene: TRBV19
J gene: TRBJ1-1
CDR3 protein: CASSIHGQVGLLNTEAFF
CDR3 DNA: TGTGCCAGTAGTATACACGGACAGGTGGGCCTCTTGAACACTGAAGCTTTCTTT

D gene: TRBD2
clone size: .
V gene: TRBV5-4
J gene: TRBJ2-7
CDR3 protein: CASSLGLAGYYEQYF
CDR3 DNA: TGTGCCAGCAGCTTGGGACTAGCGGGGTATTACGAGCAGTACTTC

D gene: TRBD1
clone size: .
V gene: TRBV5-1
J gene: TRBJ1-1
CDR3 protein: CASSFSGGNTEAFF
CDR3 DNA: TGCGCCAGCAGCTTCTCAGGGGGGAACACTGAAGCTTTCTTT

D gene: .
clone size: .
V gene: TRBV6-5
J gene: TRBJ1-2
CDR3 protein: CASSRQWPSYGYTF
CDR3 DNA: TGTGCCAGCAGTCGACAGTGGCCCTCCTATGGCTACACCTTC

D gene: TRBD2
clone size: .
V gene: TRBV2
J gene: TRBJ2-3
CDR3 protein: CASSPGTSGTDTQYF
CDR3 DNA: TGTGCCAGCAGCCCCGGGACTAGCGGTACAGATACGCAGTATTTT

D gene: .
clone size: once
V gene: TRBV18
J gene: TRBJ1-1
CDR3 protein: CASSPPRRRGNTEAFF
CDR3 DNA: TGTGCCAGCTCACCCCCCCGCCGCAGGGGAAACACTGAAGCTTTCTTT

D gene: .
clone size: .
V gene: TRBV5-1
J gene: TRBJ2-1
CDR3 protein: CASSLLWAGRFF
CDR3 DNA: TGCGCCAGCAGCTTGCTTTGGGCAGGGCGGTTCTTC

D gene: .
clone size: .
V gene: TRBV6-1
J gene: TRBJ2-5
CDR3 protein: CASSEGQGSQYF
CDR3 DNA: TGTGCCAGCAGTGAGGGGCAGGGGTCCCAGTACTTC

D gene: TRBD1
clone size: .
V gene: TRBV7-9
J gene: TRBJ1-2
CDR3 protein: CASRQPGQGYGYTF
CDR3 DNA: TGTGCCAGCAGACAACCGGGACAGGGCTATGGCTACACCTTC

D gene: TRBD1
clone size: .
V gene: TRBV5-8
J gene: TRBJ1-5
CDR3 protein: CASSSRDREGQPQHF
CDR3 DNA: TGTGCCAGCAGCTCACGGGACAGGGAAGGACAGCCCCAGCATTTT

D gene: TRBD1
clone size: .
V gene: TRBV6-5
J gene: TRBJ2-7
CDR3 protein: CASSASGTELYEQYF
CDR3 DNA: TGTGCCAGCAGCGCATCCGGGACAGAACTCTACGAGCAGTACTTC

D gene: TRBD1
clone size: .
V gene: TRBV28
J gene: TRBJ1-1
CDR3 protein: CANRGQGWNTEAFF
CDR3 DNA: TGTGCCAACCGAGGACAGGGCTGGAACACTGAAGCTTTCTTT

D gene: .
clone size: .
V gene: TRBV3-1/TRBV3-2
J gene: TRBJ2-5
CDR3 protein: CASSPLSWYQETQYF
CDR3 DNA: TGTGCCAGCAGCCCGCTCAGTTGGTACCAAGAGACCCAGTACTTC

D gene: TRBD1
clone size: .
V gene: TRBV29-1
J gene: TRBJ1-5
CDR3 protein: CSVTTGGGGSRNQPQHF
CDR3 DNA: TGCAGCGTTACAACAGGGGGCGGGGGGAGTCGCAATCAGCCCCAGCATTTT

D gene: TRBD1
clone size: .
V gene: TRBV19
J gene: TRBJ2-2
CDR3 protein: CASIRTGANTGELFF
CDR3 DNA: TGTGCCAGTATCCGGACAGGGGCGAACACCGGGGAGCTGTTTTTT

D gene: TRBD1
clone size: .
V gene: TRBV19
J gene: TRBJ2-2
CDR3 protein: CASSGQGLRTGELFF
CDR3 DNA: TGTGCCAGTTCCGGACAGGGATTAAGGACCGGGGAGCTGTTTTTT

D gene: .
clone size: .
V gene: TRBV6-5
J gene: TRBJ1-1
CDR3 protein: CASSKRLNTEAFF
CDR3 DNA: TGTGCCAGCAGTAAGCGACTGAACACTGAAGCTTTCTTT

D gene: TRBD2
clone size: once
V gene: TRBV28
J gene: TRBJ2-1
CDR3 protein: CASSASGRAGNEQFF
CDR3 DNA: TGTGCCAGCAGCGCTAGCGGGAGGGCGGGGAATGAGCAGTTCTTC

D gene: TRBD1
clone size: .
V gene: TRBV3-1/TRBV3-2
J gene: TRBJ2-3
CDR3 protein: CASSPTGTGSLTDTQYF
CDR3 DNA: TGTGCCAGCAGCCCGACCGGGACAGGGTCCCTCACAGATACGCAGTATTTT

D gene: TRBD1
clone size: .
V gene: TRBV5-1
J gene: TRBJ2-5
CDR3 protein: CASSKGDRGMETQYF
CDR3 DNA: TGCGCCAGCAGTAAAGGGGACAGGGGGATGGAGACCCAGTACTTC

D gene: .
clone size: .
V gene: TRBV9
J gene: TRBJ1-2
CDR3 protein: CASSVRSGEGYTF
CDR3 DNA: TGTGCCAGCAGCGTCCGGAGCGGGGAGGGCTACACCTTC

D gene: TRBD2
clone size: .
V gene: TRBV25-1
J gene: TRBJ2-1
CDR3 protein: CASSEYPTSGRAGEQFF
CDR3 DNA: TGTGCCAGCAGTGAATATCCGACTAGCGGGAGGGCGGGTGAGCAGTTCTTC

D gene: TRBD2
clone size: .
V gene: TRBV5-1
J gene: TRBJ2-1
CDR3 protein: CASSSRLASYNEQFF
CDR3 DNA: TGCGCCAGCAGCTCCAGACTAGCCTCCTACAATGAGCAGTTCTTC

D gene: TRBD2
clone size: .
V gene: TRBV28
J gene: TRBJ2-1
CDR3 protein: CASSPPSGTGEGGYEQFF
CDR3 DNA: TGTGCCAGCAGTCCCCCTAGCGGGACCGGGGAGGGTGGCTATGAGCAGTTCTTC

D gene: TRBD1
clone size: .
V gene: TRBV15
J gene: TRBJ1-1
CDR3 protein: CATSRRQGLNTEAFF
CDR3 DNA: TGTGCCACCAGCAGACGACAGGGGTTAAACACTGAAGCTTTCTTT

D gene: .
clone size: .
V gene: TRBV28
J gene: TRBJ1-5
CDR3 protein: CASSLSYGGKYQPQHF
CDR3 DNA: TGTGCCAGCAGTTTATCGTATGGGGGCAAATATCAGCCCCAGCATTTT

D gene: .
clone size: .
V gene: TRBV19
J gene: TRBJ1-5
CDR3 protein: CASSMSTGNNQPQHF
CDR3 DNA: TGTGCCAGTAGTATGTCCACAGGGAACAATCAGCCCCAGCATTTT

D gene: .
clone size: once
V gene: TRBV30
J gene: TRBJ1-1
CDR3 protein: CAWSGAGRFPEAFF
CDR3 DNA: TGTGCCTGGAGTGGGGCGGGGAGATTTCCTGAAGCTTTCTTT

D gene: TRBD2
clone size: .
V gene: TRBV15
J gene: TRBJ2-1
CDR3 protein: CATSRGLADNEQFF
CDR3 DNA: TGTGCCACCAGCAGAGGTCTAGCGGACAATGAGCAGTTCTTC

D gene: TRBD2
clone size: .
V gene: TRBV2
J gene: TRBJ2-1
CDR3 protein: CASTPGLAGGITQFF
CDR3 DNA: TGTGCCAGCACCCCCGGACTAGCGGGAGGGATCACGCAGTTCTTC

D gene: .
clone size: .
V gene: TRBV2
J gene: TRBJ1-4
CDR3 protein: CASRHGSTNEKLFF
CDR3 DNA: TGTGCCAGCAGGCACGGTAGTACTAATGAAAAACTGTTTTTT

D gene: TRBD1
clone size: .
V gene: TRBV28
J gene: TRBJ1-6
CDR3 protein: CASSFDRGSPYNSPLHF
CDR3 DNA: TGTGCCAGCAGTTTCGACAGGGGTTCCCCCTATAATTCACCCCTCCACTTT

D gene: TRBD1
clone size: .
V gene: TRBV11-2
J gene: TRBJ1-4
CDR3 protein: CASSPDRDNEKLFF
CDR3 DNA: TGTGCCAGCAGCCCGGACAGGGATAATGAAAAACTGTTTTTT

D gene: .
clone size: .
V gene: TRBV29-1
J gene: TRBJ1-4
CDR3 protein: CSVGREKLFF
CDR3 DNA: TGCAGCGTTGGTCGGGAAAAACTGTTTTTT

D gene: TRBD1
clone size: .
V gene: TRBV7-8
J gene: TRBJ1-4
CDR3 protein: CASSLATGGNEKLFF
CDR3 DNA: TGTGCCAGCAGCTTAGCAACAGGGGGTAACGAAAAACTGTTTTTT

D gene: .
clone size: .
V gene: TRBV12-3/TRBV12-4
J gene: TRBJ1-3
CDR3 protein: CASSGLDGNTIYF
CDR3 DNA: TGTGCCAGCAGTGGGCTGGATGGAAACACCATATATTTT

D gene: .
clone size: .
V gene: TRBV6-1
J gene: TRBJ2-3
CDR3 protein: CASSEKAVTDTQYF
CDR3 DNA: TGTGCCAGCAGTGAAAAAGCGGTGACAGATACGCAGTATTTT

D gene: .
clone size: .
V gene: TRBV24-1
J gene: TRBJ2-5
CDR3 protein: CATSDWGVQETQYF
CDR3 DNA: TGTGCCACCAGTGATTGGGGAGTCCAAGAGACCCAGTACTTC